This T cell receptor beta chain stems from a study of human T cells and chemical hapten exposure (dated by TCRdb to about 2021). Concerning the study at large: For sensitization, 2% DPC in acetone was applied to a 2 cm by 2 cm area of upper inner arm skin. Blood samples were taken from patients before sensitization (week 0) and then at 2, 6 and about 24 weeks after DPC sensitization. In alopecia patients, the study followed how the peripheral blood TCR repertoire changed in vivo over primary and secondary sensitization to diphenylcyclopropenone (DPC), a hapten. Patch testing was done on the upper back using Finn chambers containing 0.01% DPC, and results were scored after 6 days according to International Contact Dermatitis Research Group standards. Weekly therapeutic DPC doses were additionally applied to the scalp of patients throughout the approximately 25-week study period. Libraries were pooled for sequencing, and variation in per-sample TCR yields was attributed mainly to small differences in library volumes within the pool. About 29 alopecia patients gave blood for TCR sequencing at one to four time points (pre-sensitization, 2, 6 and 24 weeks). Most of the patients in the cohort were female, and the cohort covered alopecia areata with under or over 50% scalp involvement, alopecia totalis and alopecia universalis. Broader findings and caveats from the paper: Patch test score correlated positively with the number of PT1 expanded TCRs, reaching significance at thresholds 8, 16 and 32 but not at 4. Repeated subsampling changed both the strength of the expansion versus patch-test correlation and the threshold at which that correlation became significant. Significantly more large CDR3 similarity clusters were formed by expanded TCRs than by pre-sensitization or healthy control sets, consistent with antigen-driven responses. All patients had alopecia, a presumed autoimmune disease, so their immune response might differ from that of healthy individuals. The number of TCRs above 1 in 1000 frequency did not change with DPC sensitization; there was no evidence of global repertoire structure alterations.

Points on this clonotype: Its antigen remains undetermined. One end of the junction is discordant with germline, which a read error may explain.

The sample's time point label is to be understood as: patch test 2, 6 weeks after DPC sensitization. Read against the paper, the sample's treatment or condition label means: therapeutic diphenylcyclopropenone sensitization with weekly scalp DPC. At every patch-test visit, the blood draw took place before the patch test was put on. Patients were considered eligible if aged 18 to 70, diagnosed with alopecia and deemed suitable for DPC therapy, and patients were excluded if pregnant. Total RNA was extracted from unfractionated whole blood that had been collected in Tempus Blood RNA tubes. Libraries were constructed by RACE. Instrument used: NextSeq 500. Library preparation attached unique molecular identifiers to individual cDNA molecules for quantitative, reproducible TCR counting. For every blood RNA sample, sequencing covered both the TCR alpha and TCR beta chains. Processing in the source paper ran as follows. A median of about 87,000 TCRs per sample was observed, with a range of about 20,000 to 700,000. V, J and CDR3 annotation of the TCR reads was carried out using the Decombinator software suite. Every sample was subsampled to the same number of TCRs (28,000) for the PS versus PT1 abundance plots. TCRs were defined as expanded if absent before sensitization and observed at least eight times at the 2-week time point. TCRdb trimmed the raw reads at Q25, called clones with MiXCR and kept productive beta chains. Rows are unified per CDR3 protein, each entry keeping the most common DNA and genes. TCRdb assigned the V and J calls; the authors' analysis was not used. The sample table lists about 350,000 distinct CDR3 sequences, more than 5% of them with a count of one. The top ten clones comprise 5% to 6% of the sample.

Measured from the cysteine to the phenylalanine, the CDR3 is 14 residues long. The kept DNA is CDR3 alone, 42 bases in frame from the first base. Per the germline V gene (reference sequence), SSHAT is the CDR1 and FNYEAQ is the CDR2. The receptor was isolated from a woman aged 18-29 years with alopecia areata. Some clones in this sample may be carry-over from other donors' samples. The starting material was whole blood, obtained in connection with sensitization to the hapten diphenylcyclopropenone (DPC). Here the chain combines TRBV7-7 and TRBJ2-3; TRBD2 aligns with 14 central bases. CDR3 reads: CASSLGTSGGVQYF. At the DNA level, the sequence is TGTGCTAGCAGCTTAGGGACTAGCGGGGGCGTGCAGTATTTT.